One sample yielded the 31 T cell receptor beta chains listed below, sequenced in a study of shared clonotypes between healthy human individuals. Terminally differentiated effector memory CD45RA+ cells were excluded by CCR7 positive selection of CD45RO-negative cells. Clones were read by immunoSEQ multiplex PCR, and TCRdb kept only the in-frame ones, dropping some. The table shows about 2 million clones, with approximately 94% occurring only once. The sequencing sample was made of naive CD8+ T cells sorted from blood. The receptor set was obtained from a man aged 18 to 29 in good health.

The V and J genes are TRBV5-8 and TRBJ2-3; D is perhaps TRBD2 (5 bases). CDR1 SGHTS and CDR2 YDEGEE come from the germline V gene. The germline V and J ends were trimmed by 3 bases and 0 bases, with 8 bases remaining between them. The CDR3 spans 14 residues. The CDR3 region has the DNA TGTGCCAGCAGCTCCGGACTTAGCACAGATACGCAGTATTTT. It specifies CASSSGLSTDTQYF.

The chain links TRBV5-1 to TRBJ2-7, with a possible D match to TRBD1 (5 bases). Germline V gives CDR1 SGHRS, CDR2 YFSETQ. The CDR3 contains 15 residues. V was trimmed by 0 bases and J by 2 bases, leaving 12 bases between them. In nucleotides, the CDR3 is TGCGCCAGCAGCTTGGCTCAGGGTCCCACCTACGAGCAGTACTTC. As protein: CASSLAQGPTYEQYF.

The chain uses TRBV5-4 and TRBJ1-1; unclear D gene. The CDR3 contains 13 residues. V lost 3 bases and J 3 bases, leaving 9 bases between the germline ends. CDR1 and CDR2 from the germline V gene are SGHNT and YYREEE (reference sequence). CDR3 nucleotide sequence: TGTGCCAGCAGCTCGGACGAGGACACTGAAGCTTTCTTT. This gives the protein CASSSDEDTEAFF.

This clone was detected once. The gene calls are TRBV20-1 and TRBJ2-7, with D perhaps matching TRBD1 (5 bases). V shed 8 bases and J shed 7 bases, with 12 bases lying between them. CDR1 and CDR2 from the germline V gene are DFQATT and SNEGSKA (reference sequence). The CDR3 extends over 10 amino acids. The CDR3 protein is CSYLRQEQYF. DNA of the CDR3: TGCAGTTACTTAAGACAGGAGCAGTACTTC.

This clone has just one count. Within the sample, other DNA sequences also encode this same CDR3. The chain combines TRBV30 with TRBJ1-1; D gene uncertain. The CDR3 is made up of 12 amino acids. CDR1 and CDR2 (germline): GTSNPN, SVGIG (reference sequence). V was trimmed by 0 bases and J by 4 bases, leaving 6 bases between them. This CDR3 is CAWSVSVTEAFF. Here the CDR3 DNA reads TGTGCCTGGAGTGTATCGGTCACTGAAGCTTTCTTT.

J is TRBJ1-1 and V is TRBV19; TRBD1 agrees at 12 bases. Germline V gives CDR1 LNHDA, CDR2 SQIVND (reference sequence). The CDR3 length is 17 residues. V lost 5 bases to trimming and J lost 4 bases; unmatched junction nucleotides: 11. CDR3 residues: CASSPGTGGFVGTEAFF. CDR3 DNA sequence: TGTGCCAGTAGTCCCGGGACAGGGGGCTTCGTTGGCACTGAAGCTTTCTTT.

The genes are TRBV27 and TRBJ1-2; TRBD1 agrees at 8 bases. This CDR3 is 17 amino acids long. Germline CDR1 is MNHEY and CDR2 is SMNVEV (reference sequence). V gave up 1 base and J gave up 2 bases; unmatched junction bases: 9. CDR3 residues: CASSLLLGQGQNYGYTF. The CDR3 coding sequence is TGTGCCAGCAGTTTATTACTAGGACAGGGCCAAAACTATGGCTACACCTTC.

The V call is TRBV27, the J call TRBJ2-1, with D perhaps matching TRBD1 or TRBD2 (6 bases each). This CDR3 comprises 15 residues. The ends were cut back, 2 bases at V and 9 bases at J, with 17 bases in the middle. Germline V lookup: CDR1 MNHEY, CDR2 SMNVEV (reference sequence). CDR3 region: CASSLSVRGAGEQFF. The DNA for the CDR3 is TGTGCCAGCAGTTTAAGTGTTAGGGGGGCCGGTGAGCAGTTCTTC.

This rearrangement joins TRBV5-4 to TRBJ2-1; D is unclear. Germline CDR1 is SGHNT and CDR2 is YYREEE (reference sequence). CDR3 size: 16 residues. Deletions cut 4 bases from V and 7 bases from J, with 21 bases between. The CDR3: CASSPLGSSTLNEQFF. DNA for the CDR3: TGTGCCAGCAGCCCTTTGGGCAGCAGTACTTTGAATGAGCAGTTCTTC.

With regard to this clone: The sample carries other DNA sequences with the same CDR3. This rearrangement joins TRBV25-1 to TRBJ2-1; D ambiguous. CDR1 is MGHDK and CDR2 is SYGVNS in the germline V gene. The germline V and J ends were trimmed by 4 bases and 8 bases, with 3 bases remaining between them. The CDR3 covers 10 residues. The DNA for the CDR3 is TGTGCCAGCAGTGCTGATGAGCAGTTCTTC. It yields the protein CASSADEQFF.

The rearrangement joins TRBV27 to TRBJ1-2; 9 bases match TRBD1. The CDR3 is made up of 14 amino acids. V gave up 6 bases and J gave up 7 bases; unmatched junction bases: 9. The germline CDR1 and CDR2 sequences are MNHEY and SMNVEV (reference sequence). In nucleotides, the CDR3 is TGTGCCAGCAGGCCCCTACAGGGGGCGCTTGGCTACACCTTC. This encodes CASRPLQGALGYTF.

V is TRBV30 and J is TRBJ2-4; maybe TRBD2 (7 bases). This CDR3 has 15 residues. Trimming stripped 4 bases from V and 5 bases from J, with 18 bases between. Germline lookup yields CDR1 GTSNPN and CDR2 SVGIG (reference sequence). CDR3 coding DNA: TGTGCCTGGATCGGCCCCGGGGGGCGGGAAAACATTCAGTACTTC. Protein product: CAWIGPGGRENIQYF.

This chain links TRBV2 with TRBJ1-5, with no clear D. The CDR3 extends over 15 amino acids. In germline, CDR1 is SNHLY, CDR2 FYNNEI. V dropped 6 bases and J dropped 0 bases, with 12 bases sitting between them. The CDR3 DNA is TGTGCCAGCAGGGATGGACCTCTTAGCAATCAGCCCCAGCATTTT. It specifies CASRDGPLSNQPQHF.

The chain employs TRBV10-2 and TRBJ2-3, with TRBD2 matching 8 bases. Losses at the gene ends were 10 bases for V and 6 bases for J; bases not matched to a gene: 12. The CDR3 is 14 amino acids. Germline V lookup: CDR1 WSHSY, CDR2 SAAADI. CDR3 protein: CATSGLAGYDTQYF. The CDR3, as DNA: TGCGCCACCAGCGGACTAGCTGGCTATGATACGCAGTATTTT.

The CDR3 coding sequence is TGTGCCAGCAGCCGACTAGCGGGGGGTTCCTACGAGCAGTACTTC. It specifies CASSRLAGGSYEQYF. The chain carries TRBV7-8 and TRBJ2-7, with TRBD2 identical over 13 bases. The CDR3 runs 15 residues. V was pared by 5 bases and J by 1 base, with 2 bases of the junction left unmatched. Per the germline V gene, CDR1 is SGHVS and CDR2 is FQNEAQ.

The chain uses TRBV28 and TRBJ2-7; TRBD1 matches at 9 bases. V trimming: 10 bases; J trimming: 3 bases; junction bases outside the gene matches: 7. Germline loops: CDR1 MDHEN, CDR2 SYDVKM. This CDR3 is 13 amino acids long. The CDR3 spells CAILGQGYYEQYF. Here the CDR3 DNA reads TGTGCCATCCTAGGACAGGGGTACTACGAGCAGTACTTC.

This clone showed up just once. In DNA form, the CDR3 reads TGTGCCAGCAGTGCCAGTTTCTGGGCAACTAATGAAAAACTGTTTTTT. Its protein product is CASSASFWATNEKLFF. The genes are TRBV6-1 and TRBJ1-4; no reliable D call. Germline V CDR1 and CDR2: MNHNS, SASEGT. This CDR3 spans 16 amino acids. V shed 4 bases and J shed 0 bases, with 12 bases lying between them.

The rearrangement links TRBV11-2 to TRBJ2-1; no firm D call. Trimming took 3 bases from V and 8 from J, leaving 14 bases between them. The germline V gene encodes CDR1 SGHAT and CDR2 FQNNGV. The CDR3 is 14 amino acids. The CDR3 DNA reads TGTGCCAGCAGCTTGGGCGTAAGCGAAGATGAGCAGTTCTTC. Its protein is CASSLGVSEDEQFF.

The chain couples TRBV2 to TRBJ1-2, with 9 bases fitting TRBD1. The CDR3 has 15 amino acids. Trimming took 7 bases from V and 2 from J; bases not matched to a gene: 8. Germline V gene sequence: CDR1 SNHLY, CDR2 FYNNEI. The CDR3 DNA follows: TGTGCCAGCACCCCAAGTGGGACAGGGAACTATGGCTACACCTTC. It yields the protein CASTPSGTGNYGYTF.

V usage is TRBV19 and J usage is TRBJ2-7; D perhaps matches TRBD2 (5 bases). The CDR3 sequence is 13 residues long. The germline V gene encodes CDR1 LNHDA and CDR2 SQIVND (reference sequence). V shed 10 bases and J shed 2 bases, with 15 bases lying between them. Here the CDR3 DNA reads TGTGCCACAGTAGGAGGCGAAACCTACGAGCAGTACTTC. This codes for CATVGGETYEQYF. The whole variable domain, remainder taken from reference TRBV19 and TRBJ2-7, is DGGITQSPKYLFRKEGQNVTLSCEQNLNHDAMYWYRQDPGQGLRLIYYSQIVNDFQKGDIAEGYSVSREKKESFPLTVTSAQKNPTAFYLCATVGGETYEQYFGPGTRLTVT.

The gene calls are TRBV28 and TRBJ2-7, with D perhaps TRBD1 or TRBD2 (5 bases each). This CDR3 region has 14 residues. Per germline, CDR1 MDHEN and CDR2 SYDVKM. V shed 4 bases and J shed 0 bases, with 10 bases lying between them. CDR3 DNA sequence: TGTGCCAGCAGTTGGGGACGGAGCTCCTACGAGCAGTACTTC. This translates into CASSWGRSSYEQYF.

The chain employs TRBV27 and TRBJ2-5; TRBD2 aligns across 8 bases. From germline, CDR1 is MNHEY and CDR2 SMNVEV (reference sequence). V shed 3 bases, J shed 5 bases, and the junction held 8 bases outside the gene matches. This CDR3 spans 15 amino acids. CDR3 sequence (DNA): TGTGCCAGCAGTTTTTCGGGGGGGGGCTTGGAGACCCAGTACTTC. Its protein product is CASSFSGGGLETQYF.

A word on this clone: The sample has other DNA sequences that encode this CDR3 too. The chain recombines TRBV6-5 with TRBJ1-5, with D perhaps TRBD1 (5 bases). Germline lookup yields CDR1 MNHEY and CDR2 SVGAGI. Trimming took 2 bases from V and 4 from J, leaving 6 bases between them. The CDR3 extends over 13 amino acids. The CDR3 here is CASSYGGNQPQHF. The CDR3 region has the DNA TGTGCCAGCAGTTACGGGGGGAATCAGCCCCAGCATTTT.

A remark on this clone: This sample also contains other DNA sequences that code for the same CDR3. This chain uses TRBV19 with TRBJ2-7; D may be TRBD2 (6 bases). Trimming shortened V by 5 bases and J by 3 bases, and 11 bases separated the two germline ends. The germline V gene encodes CDR1 LNHDA and CDR2 SQIVND (reference sequence). The CDR3 length is 13 residues. The CDR3 loop reads CASSAGLGYEQYF. In nucleotides, the CDR3 is TGTGCCAGTAGTGCGGGACTGGGCTACGAGCAGTACTTC. Full variable domain (outside the CDR3, taken from reference TRBV19 and TRBJ2-7): DGGITQSPKYLFRKEGQNVTLSCEQNLNHDAMYWYRQDPGQGLRLIYYSQIVNDFQKGDIAEGYSVSREKKESFPLTVTSAQKNPTAFYLCASSAGLGYEQYFGPGTRLTVT.

The chain has TRBV7-9 and TRBJ2-5; 7 bases line up with TRBD2. Germline CDR1 and CDR2: SEHNR and FQNEAQ (reference sequence). V shed 7 bases, J shed 0 bases, and the junction held 5 bases outside the gene matches. The length of the CDR3 is 14 residues. The CDR3 region has the DNA TGTGCCAGCACCTTGGGGGGGGACCAAGAGACCCAGTACTTC. It translates to CASTLGGDQETQYF.

This clone was detected once. Other DNA sequences of this sample code for an identical CDR3. J is TRBJ2-7 and V is TRBV7-2; D remains unclear. Deletions cut 5 bases from V and 0 bases from J, with 8 bases between. Germline V gene sequence: CDR1 SGHTA, CDR2 FQGNSA. This CDR3 has 13 amino acids. As DNA, the CDR3 is TGTGCCAGCAGCCCTCCCTACTCCTACGAGCAGTACTTC. This encodes CASSPPYSYEQYF.

The rearrangement joins TRBV7-9 to TRBJ2-1; TRBD2 aligns across 12 bases. The CDR3 runs to 17 residues. Germline V gene sequence: CDR1 SEHNR, CDR2 FQNEAQ (reference sequence). Trimming cost V 2 bases and J 7 bases; bases outside gene matches: 9. CDR3 sequence reads: CASSLTSGRTEGNEQFF. CDR3 in DNA: TGTGCCAGCAGCTTAACTAGCGGGAGGACCGAAGGGAATGAGCAGTTCTTC.

V is TRBV4-1 and J is TRBJ2-7, with D perhaps assigned TRBD1 or TRBD2 (5 bases each). The CDR3 extends over 13 amino acids. V lost 4 bases and J lost 5, with 12 bases in between. CDR1 and CDR2 (germline): MGHRA, YSYEKL. CDR3 coding DNA: TGCGCCAGCAGCCCTGGGACCGCCCACGAGCAGTACTTC. Translating gives CASSPGTAHEQYF.

The CDR3 spells CASSFDRGSYEQYF. DNA of the CDR3: TGTGCCAGCAGCTTCGACAGGGGATCCTACGAGCAGTACTTC. The chain has TRBV7-2 and TRBJ2-7; TRBD1 aligns across 8 bases. Germline-derived CDR1 and CDR2 are SGHTA and FQGNSA. V lost 3 bases and J lost 1; bases outside the gene matches: 2. CDR3 length equals 14 residues. Filled out from reference TRBV7-2 and TRBJ2-7, the complete variable domain reads GAGVSQSPSNKVTEKGKDVELRCDPISGHTALYWYRQSLGQGLEFLIYFQGNSAPDKSGLPSDRFSAERTGGSVSTLTIQRTQQEDSAVYLCASSFDRGSYEQYFGPGTRLTVT.

This chain links TRBV7-9 with TRBJ2-4, with TRBD2 as a possible D gene (7 bases). Germline assignment: CDR1 SEHNR and CDR2 FQNEAQ (reference sequence). CDR3 size: 16 residues. Trimming removed 0 bases from V and 7 bases from J, with 16 bases in between. CDR3 in DNA: TGTGCCAGCAGCTTAGCGCTAGACCCGGGGGGCAACATTCAGTACTTC. It yields the protein CASSLALDPGGNIQYF.

J is TRBJ2-3 and V is TRBV4-1, with D hard to call. V was clipped by 0 bases and J by 2 bases, with 3 bases between them. Germline CDR1 is MGHRA and CDR2 is YSYEKL. The CDR3 is made up of 13 amino acids. CDR3 nucleotides: TGCGCCAGCAGCCAAGAGAACACAGATACGCAGTATTTT. Protein sequence: CASSQENTDTQYF.